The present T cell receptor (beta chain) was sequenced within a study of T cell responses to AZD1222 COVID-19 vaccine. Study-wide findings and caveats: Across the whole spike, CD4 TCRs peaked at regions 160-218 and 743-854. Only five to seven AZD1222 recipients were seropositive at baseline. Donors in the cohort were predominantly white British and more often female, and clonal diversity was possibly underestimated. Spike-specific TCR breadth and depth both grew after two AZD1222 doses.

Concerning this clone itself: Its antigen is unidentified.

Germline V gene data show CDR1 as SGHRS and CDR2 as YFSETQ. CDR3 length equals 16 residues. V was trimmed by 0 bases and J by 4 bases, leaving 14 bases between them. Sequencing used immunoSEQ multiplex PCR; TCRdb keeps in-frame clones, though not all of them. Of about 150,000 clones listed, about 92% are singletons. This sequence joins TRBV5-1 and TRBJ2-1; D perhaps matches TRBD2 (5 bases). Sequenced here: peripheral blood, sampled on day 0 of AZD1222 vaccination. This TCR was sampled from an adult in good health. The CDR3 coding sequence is TGCGCCAGCAGCTTGGGAGGGCTAGCCGCTTACAATGAGCAGTTCTTC. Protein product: CASSLGGLAAYNEQFF.